Listed here are 23 T cell receptor beta chains from one sample, sequenced in a study of neurological immune-mediated disorders (dated by TCRdb to between 2019 and 2020). Library generation was performed with 5' RACE. The listed sequencing device is Illumina HiSeq 2500. TCRdb itself trimmed the public reads at Q25 with fastp, ran MiXCR and retained productive beta chains. When rows share a CDR3 protein, they turn into one entry using the most common DNA and genes. The sample contains about 66,000 distinct CDR3 sequences, roughly 3.6% of them found a single time. Clones ranked in the top ten supply 1% to 1.5% of the sample. Input material: PBMCs. The receptors were gathered from a man aged 25-45 years with multiple sclerosis.

This clonotype was seen ten or more times. This sequence joins TRBV12-3 or TRBV12-4 and TRBJ1-4; tentatively, D is TRBD1 (6 bases). Trimming removed 5 bases at V and 5 bases at J, with 9 bases between. This CDR3 contains 13 residues. As DNA, the CDR3 is TGTGCCAGCAGTGGACAGCCGAATGAAAAACTGTTTTTT. Protein product: CASSGQPNEKLFF.

In its sample, this clonotype was seen many times. This sequence joins TRBV29-1 and TRBJ1-2; 7 bases agree with TRBD1. Per germline, CDR1 SQVTM and CDR2 ANQGSEA. Trimming took 6 bases from V and 6 from J; bases not matched to a gene: 7. The CDR3 sequence is 12 residues long. For the CDR3, the DNA is TGCAGCGTCGTCAAGGGGGCCAATGGCTACACCTTC. Translated: CSVVKGANGYTF.

This clonotype was observed many times. The DNA for the CDR3 is TGTGCCAGCAGCAAAGGACTAGCCGGGGGGTCCGGGGAGCTGTTTTTT. Amino acids: CASSKGLAGGSGELFF. The gene calls are TRBV12-3 or TRBV12-4 and TRBJ2-2, with TRBD2 identical over 8 bases. V shed 6 bases, J shed 6 bases, and the junction held 12 bases outside the gene matches. This CDR3 region has 16 residues.

This clonotype was picked up many times. The chain joins TRBV6-6 to TRBJ2-7; TRBD2 matches 7 bases. With 0 bases clipped from V and 4 bases from J, the junction kept 6 bases outside the gene matches. Looked up from germline, CDR1 is MNHNY and CDR2 is SVGAGI (reference sequence). The CDR3 has 15 amino acids. CDR3 sequence reads: CASSYSSEGGYEQYF. The CDR3 DNA follows: TGTGCCAGCAGTTACTCGAGCGAGGGAGGGTACGAGCAGTACTTC.

This clonotype was recorded at least ten times. This chain's CDR3 is CASSLGDTNSPLHF. In nucleotides, the CDR3 is TGCGCCAGCAGCTTGGGGGACACTAATTCACCCCTCCACTTT. This chain uses TRBV5-1 with TRBJ1-6; D might be TRBD1 (6 bases). The CDR3 consists of 14 residues. Trimming stripped 0 bases from V and 6 bases from J, with 7 bases between. Per the germline V gene, CDR1 is SGHRS and CDR2 is YFSETQ. Complete variable domain (other parts from reference TRBV5-1 and TRBJ1-6): KAGVTQTPRYLIKTRGQQVTLSCSPISGHRSVSWYQQTPGQGLQFLFEYFSETQRNKGNFPGRFSGRQFSNSRSEMNVSTLELGDSALYLCASSLGDTNSPLHFGNGTRLTVT.

In its sample, this clonotype was seen many times. The V and J genes are TRBV5-6 and TRBJ2-7, with TRBD1 as a possible D gene (5 bases). CDR3 length: 15 residues. Germline V gene lookup returns CDR1 SGHDT and CDR2 YYEEEE. Trimming cost V 2 bases and J 0 bases, with 12 bases left between them. The CDR3 nucleotides read TGTGCCAGCAGCTTTTGGGGCAGCACCTCCTACGAGCAGTACTTC. Encoded protein: CASSFWGSTSYEQYF.

There are many counts of this clonotype. The CDR3, as DNA: TGTGCCAGCAGCCGGCCTCGCGGGGGAGGCAATGAGCAGTTCTTC. This encodes CASSRPRGGGNEQFF. V gene TRBV7-2 combines with J gene TRBJ2-1; 7 bases match TRBD2. The germline V gene encodes CDR1 SGHTA and CDR2 FQGNSA. Trimming removed 5 bases from V and 6 bases from J; junction bases left unmatched: 10. The CDR3 length is 15 residues.

This clonotype came up many times. V usage is TRBV10-3 and J usage is TRBJ2-1; TRBD2 is a possible D gene (6 bases). CDR1 and CDR2 from the germline V gene are ENHRY and SYGVKD. With 10 bases removed from V and 5 bases from J, the gap between germline ends came to 21 bases. The CDR3 runs to 15 residues. The CDR3 region is CATQGGGFSHNEQFF. The CDR3 coding sequence is TGTGCCACACAAGGTGGAGGGTTCTCTCACAATGAGCAGTTCTTC.

There are many counts of this clonotype. V and J are TRBV5-1 and TRBJ1-2; 10 bases line up with TRBD1. V gave up 4 bases and J gave up 3 bases; unmatched junction bases: 6. The CDR3 runs to 15 residues. In germline, CDR1 is SGHRS, CDR2 YFSETQ. DNA of the CDR3: TGCGCCAGCAGCCCAGCCGGGACAGGGGACTATGGCTACACCTTC. Its protein product is CASSPAGTGDYGYTF.

This clonotype was seen at least ten times. The rearrangement links TRBV5-1 to TRBJ2-7, with D perhaps given as TRBD1 or TRBD2 (5 bases each). The CDR3 consists of 14 residues. Germline V gene sequence: CDR1 SGHRS, CDR2 YFSETQ. With 3 bases removed from V and 6 bases from J, the gap between germline ends came to 16 bases. The CDR3 coding sequence is TGCGCCAGCAGCTCCGGGACCCAGGGTGGCGAGCAGTACTTC. As protein: CASSSGTQGGEQYF.

In its sample, this clonotype was seen many times. The J gene is TRBJ1-2, the V gene TRBV5-1; D not resolved. This CDR3 has 14 residues. CDR1 is SGHRS, CDR2 YFSETQ, per germline. Trimming removed 4 bases at V and 1 base at J, with 11 bases between. DNA for the CDR3: TGCGCCAGCAGCCCAAGGACGGATAACTATGGCTACACCTTC. Its protein product is CASSPRTDNYGYTF.

This clonotype occurred many times. The rearrangement uses TRBV5-5 and TRBJ2-6, with D unresolved. The ends were cut back, 4 bases at V and 4 bases at J, with 15 bases in the middle. The length of the CDR3 is 16 residues. Germline lookup yields CDR1 SGHKS and CDR2 YYEKEE (reference sequence). CDR3 nucleotide sequence: TGTGCCAGCAGCCCTGTTATGGCGCTAGGGGCCAACGTCCTGACTTTC. It encodes CASSPVMALGANVLTF.

This clonotype was recorded at least ten times. This sequence joins TRBV5-1 and TRBJ1-1; D gene unclear. V was clipped by 3 bases and J by 5 bases, with 11 bases between them. Germline values: CDR1 SGHRS, CDR2 YFSETQ. This CDR3 contains 13 residues. The CDR3 coding sequence is TGCGCCAGCAGCTCGAAAGGGCGAACTGAAGCTTTCTTT. This translates into CASSSKGRTEAFF.

This clonotype came up many times. This rearrangement joins TRBV20-1 to TRBJ2-3; the D is unclear. Looked up from germline, CDR1 is DFQATT and CDR2 is SNEGSKA (reference sequence). There are 14 residues in the CDR3. The V gene lost 0 bases and the J gene lost 6 bases, with 13 bases spanning the gap. CDR3 in amino acids: CSARDGDFSDTQYF. In nucleotides, the CDR3 is TGCAGTGCTAGAGATGGCGACTTTTCGGATACGCAGTATTTT.

This clonotype was counted at least ten times. The chain recombines TRBV7-9 with TRBJ2-2; TRBD1 might be the D (6 bases). CDR3 length equals 17 residues. V was trimmed by 1 base and J by 3 bases, leaving 15 bases between them. CDR1 and CDR2 (germline): SEHNR, FQNEAQ (reference sequence). The CDR3 DNA sequence: TGTGCCAGCAGCTTAGTTGGGGGCATCGGATACACCGGGGAGCTGTTTTTT. Translation gives CASSLVGGIGYTGELFF.

This clonotype showed up many times. J is TRBJ2-7 and V is TRBV7-2; D might be TRBD2 (5 bases). Germline CDR1 is SGHTA and CDR2 is FQGNSA. V lost 5 bases and J 3 bases, leaving 14 bases between the germline ends. The CDR3 covers 14 residues. DNA of the CDR3: TGTGCCAGCAGCACACTTTCGGGGTTCTACGAGCAGTACTTC. It is translated as CASSTLSGFYEQYF.

This clonotype was observed a handful of times. It may be a read error: a sequence one base away is much more abundant. DNA for the CDR3: TGTGCCAGCAGCATAAGACGGGAAGCGAACACTGAAGCTTTCTTT. Translation: CASSIRREANTEAFF. The rearrangement uses TRBV21-1 and TRBJ1-1; the listed D gene, TRBD1, was not tested against the DNA. TRBV21-1 is flagged as a pseudogene. The CDR3 consists of 15 residues.

This clonotype was found many times. The chain links TRBV11-2 to TRBJ1-6; D gene unclear. Germline assignment: CDR1 SGHAT and CDR2 FQNNGV. Trimming removed 5 bases at V and 7 bases at J, with 15 bases between. The CDR3 contains 15 residues. The CDR3 sequence: CASSKDRVENSPLHF. The DNA for the CDR3 is TGTGCCAGCAGCAAGGACCGGGTGGAGAATTCACCCCTCCACTTT.

This clonotype was seen ten or more times. This chain uses TRBV29-1 with TRBJ1-4; 9 bases align to TRBD1. The CDR3 is 11 amino acids. CDR1 and CDR2 from the germline V gene are SQVTM and ANQGSEA. The J segment lost 8 bases and the V segment lost 8 bases, leaving 3 bases of the junction unmatched. CDR3 loop: CSMTGGEKLFF. CDR3 nucleotide sequence: TGCAGCATGACAGGGGGAGAAAAACTGTTTTTT.

This clonotype was observed at least ten times. This chain uses TRBV5-1 with TRBJ2-7; D call uncertain. The CDR3 covers 11 residues. Trimming removed 4 bases from V and 9 bases from J, with 11 bases in between. Germline V gene lookup returns CDR1 SGHRS and CDR2 YFSETQ. This CDR3 is CASSQQQRQYF. DNA for the CDR3: TGCGCCAGCAGCCAGCAACAGCGGCAGTACTTC. Filled out from reference TRBV5-1 and TRBJ2-7, the complete variable domain reads KAGVTQTPRYLIKTRGQQVTLSCSPISGHRSVSWYQQTPGQGLQFLFEYFSETQRNKGNFPGRFSGRQFSNSRSEMNVSTLELGDSALYLCASSQQQRQYFGPGTRLTVT.

This clonotype was observed at least ten times. The rearrangement uses TRBV5-1 and TRBJ2-7, with D uncertain. V shed 4 bases and J shed 6 bases, with 11 bases lying between them. From germline, CDR1 is SGHRS and CDR2 YFSETQ. The CDR3 loop spans 12 amino acids. Written as DNA, the CDR3 is TGCGCCAGCAGCCCCCGTGGCCTCGAGCAGTACTTC. Encoded protein: CASSPRGLEQYF.

The rearrangement uses TRBV12-3 or TRBV12-4 and TRBJ1-3; no clear D. Trimming took 6 bases from V and 3 from J, leaving 12 bases between them. The CDR3 length is 14 residues. The CDR3 loop is CASSPGPGGNTIYF. As DNA, the CDR3 is TGTGCCAGCAGCCCCGGGCCCGGTGGAAACACCATATATTTT.

In regard to this clonotype: One base away lies a much larger clone, so this may be a sequencing read error. This chain links TRBV29-1 with TRBJ2-5, with D unclear. Germline V gives CDR1 SQVTM, CDR2 ANQGSEA. This CDR3 is built from 11 residues. V lost 6 bases and J lost 6, with 11 bases in between. Here the CDR3 reads CSVGKGQTQYF. The CDR3 DNA reads as TGCAGCGTAGGAAAGGGCCAGACCCAGTACTTC. Combining the CDR3 with reference TRBV29-1 and TRBJ2-5 gives the whole variable domain SAVISQKPSRDICQRGTSLTIQCQVDSQVTMMFWYRQQPGQSLTLIATANQGSEATYESGFVIDKFPISRPNLTFSTLTVSNMSPEDSSIYLCSVGKGQTQYFGPGTRLLVL.